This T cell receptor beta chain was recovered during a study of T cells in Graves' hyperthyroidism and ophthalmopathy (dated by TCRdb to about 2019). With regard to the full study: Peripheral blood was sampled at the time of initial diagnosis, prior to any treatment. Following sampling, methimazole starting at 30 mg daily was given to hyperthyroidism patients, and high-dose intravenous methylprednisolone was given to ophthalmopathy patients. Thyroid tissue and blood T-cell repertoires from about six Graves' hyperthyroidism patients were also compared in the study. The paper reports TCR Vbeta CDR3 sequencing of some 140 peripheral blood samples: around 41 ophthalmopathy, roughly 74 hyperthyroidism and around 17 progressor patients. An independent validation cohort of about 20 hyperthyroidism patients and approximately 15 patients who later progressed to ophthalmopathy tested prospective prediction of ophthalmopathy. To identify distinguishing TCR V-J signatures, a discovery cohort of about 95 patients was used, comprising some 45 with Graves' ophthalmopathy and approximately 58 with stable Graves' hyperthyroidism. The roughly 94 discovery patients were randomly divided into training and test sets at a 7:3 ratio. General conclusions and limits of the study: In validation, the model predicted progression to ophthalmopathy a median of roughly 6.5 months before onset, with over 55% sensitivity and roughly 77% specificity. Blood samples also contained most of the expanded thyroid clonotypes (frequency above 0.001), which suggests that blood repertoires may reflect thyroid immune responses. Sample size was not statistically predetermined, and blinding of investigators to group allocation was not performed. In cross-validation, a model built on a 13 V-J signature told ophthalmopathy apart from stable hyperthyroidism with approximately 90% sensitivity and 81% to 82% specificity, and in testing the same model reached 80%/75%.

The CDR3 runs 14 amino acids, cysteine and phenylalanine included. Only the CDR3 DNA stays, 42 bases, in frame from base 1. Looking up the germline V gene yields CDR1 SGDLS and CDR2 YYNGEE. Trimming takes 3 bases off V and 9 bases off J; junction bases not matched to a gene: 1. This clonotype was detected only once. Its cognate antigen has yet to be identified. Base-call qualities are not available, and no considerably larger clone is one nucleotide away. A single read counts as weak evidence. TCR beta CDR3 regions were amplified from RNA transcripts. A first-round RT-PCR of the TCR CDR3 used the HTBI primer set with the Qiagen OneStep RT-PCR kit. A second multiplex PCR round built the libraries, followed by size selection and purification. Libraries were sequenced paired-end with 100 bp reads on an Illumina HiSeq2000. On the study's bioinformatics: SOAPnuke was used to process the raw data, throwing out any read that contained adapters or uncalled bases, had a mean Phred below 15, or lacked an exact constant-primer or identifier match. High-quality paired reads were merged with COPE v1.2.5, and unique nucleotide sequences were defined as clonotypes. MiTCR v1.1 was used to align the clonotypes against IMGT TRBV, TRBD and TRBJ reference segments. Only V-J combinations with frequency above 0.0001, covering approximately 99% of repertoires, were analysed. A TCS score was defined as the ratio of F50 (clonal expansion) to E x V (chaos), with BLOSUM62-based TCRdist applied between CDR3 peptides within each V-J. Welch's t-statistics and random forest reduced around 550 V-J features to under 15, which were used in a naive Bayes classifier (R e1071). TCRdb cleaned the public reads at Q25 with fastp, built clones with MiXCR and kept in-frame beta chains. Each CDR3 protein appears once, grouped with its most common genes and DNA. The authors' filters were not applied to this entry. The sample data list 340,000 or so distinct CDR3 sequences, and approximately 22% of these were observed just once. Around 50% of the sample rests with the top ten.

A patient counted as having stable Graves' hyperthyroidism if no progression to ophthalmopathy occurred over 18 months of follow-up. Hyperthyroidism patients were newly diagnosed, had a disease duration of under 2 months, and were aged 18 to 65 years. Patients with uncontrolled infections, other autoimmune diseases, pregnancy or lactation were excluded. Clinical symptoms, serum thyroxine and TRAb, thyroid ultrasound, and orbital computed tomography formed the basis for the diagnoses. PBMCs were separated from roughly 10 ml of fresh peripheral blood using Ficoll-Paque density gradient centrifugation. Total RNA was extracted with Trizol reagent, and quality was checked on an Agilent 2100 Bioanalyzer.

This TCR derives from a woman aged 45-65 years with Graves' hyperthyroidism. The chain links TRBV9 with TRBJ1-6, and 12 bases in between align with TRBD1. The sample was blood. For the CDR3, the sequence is CASSAGQGASPLHF. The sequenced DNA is TGTGCCAGCAGCGCGGGACAGGGGGCTTCACCCCTCCACTTT.